This TCR beta chain derives from a study of T-cell memory formation after mild COVID-19 (dated by TCRdb to about 2021). With respect to the entire study: TCR sequence clusters from the two donors were found to be largely donor specific. In a couple of donors, T-cell clones that expanded and contracted after mild COVID-19 were followed by sequencing TCRalpha and TCRbeta repertoires longitudinally. Two young, previously healthy adult volunteers made up the cohort, one male and one female. General conclusions and limits of the study: Contracting CD4+ clones were found mainly in CM and EM memory subsets, while CD8+ clones were enriched in EMRA. Clones contracting from day 15 to 85 had balanced CD4/CD8 phenotypes, while a second wave expanding from day 15 to 37 was biased towards CD4+. Only a couple of mild cases were covered in the study, and larger cohorts including severe cases with pre-infection samples were considered necessary. The detection of some responding clones in pre-infection memory suggests that pre-existing cross-reactive memory T cells joined the SARS-CoV-2 response. Whether the second-wave clones peaking on day 37 were SARS-CoV-2 specific was not confirmed.

Comments on this clonotype: Its antigen has not been determined. Per-base qualities were not stored, and no clone one base away is much larger.

Ficoll-Paque density gradient centrifugation was the method used to isolate PBMCs. TCRdb records Illumina NovaSeq 6000 as the sequencer. TCRalpha and TCRbeta cDNA libraries were constructed by 5'RACE with constant-segment primers, with sample barcodes and unique molecular identifiers being introduced. Trizol reagent was used to extract RNA from every sample. Libraries were amplified in two PCR steps, with a second sample barcode and Illumina TruSeq adapters added in the second step. Libraries were sequenced on an Illumina NovaSeq with 2 x 150 bp paired-end reads. In the source study's methods: Demultiplexing of reads and collapsing into UMI-guided consensus sequences were performed with migec v1.2.7. Using mixcr v2.1.11, UMI consensuses were aligned to TRA and TRB V and J templates and then assembled into clonotypes. Clonotypes were classified as expanded or contracted when called significant by both edgeR and NoisET, with noise models trained on biological replicates. For edgeR calls, a false discovery rate-adjusted p below 0.01 and a log2 fold-change threshold of 1 were applied. As an exploratory analysis of dynamics, max-normalized trajectories of the 1000 most abundant clonotypes were examined with PCA combined with hierarchical clustering. Separately sequenced CD4+ and CD8+ repertoires were used to assign a CD4 or CD8 phenotype to each responding clone. The public reads were run again by TCRdb, first through fastp at Q25 and then through MiXCR, and only productive beta chains were kept. CDR3 protein sequences are deduplicated, and each keeps its most common genes and DNA. TCRdb, rather than the study authors, made the V and J calls. This sample has hundreds of thousands of distinct CDR3 sequences in its table, and about 20% of those were observed once. The ten largest clonotypes hold about 8.8% of the sample.

Including the terminal cysteine and phenylalanine, the CDR3 comprises 14 residues. Kept here is only the CDR3 DNA, which spans 42 bases and is read in frame from base 1. V gives up 3 bases and J gives up 5 bases, and the segment between their germline ends measures 15 bases. CDR1 DFQATT and CDR2 SNEGSKA were looked up in the germline V gene (reference sequence). The V and J segments used are TRBV20-1 and TRBJ2-3, with the D gene uncertain. Sequencing was done on a sample of PBMCs or a T cell subset sorted from them (not recorded which). The clonotype was recovered from an adult woman who had mild COVID-19 (a few samples of this study predate the infection). The sample titles of this study are shuffled in the database, so cell type and time point are left out; the donor was told from shared clones. The CDR3 protein: CSASGPFGKDTQYF. The nucleotide sequence reads as follows: TGCAGTGCTAGTGGCCCCTTTGGAAAAGATACGCAGTATTTT.